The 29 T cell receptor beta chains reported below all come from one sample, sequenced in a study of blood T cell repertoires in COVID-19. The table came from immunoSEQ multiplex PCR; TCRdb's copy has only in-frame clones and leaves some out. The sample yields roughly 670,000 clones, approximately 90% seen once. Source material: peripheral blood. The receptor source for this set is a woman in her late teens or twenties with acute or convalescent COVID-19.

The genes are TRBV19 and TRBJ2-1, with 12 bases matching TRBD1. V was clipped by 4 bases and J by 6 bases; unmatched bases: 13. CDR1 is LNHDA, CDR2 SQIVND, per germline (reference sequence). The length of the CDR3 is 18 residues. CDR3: CASSNLRDRGPVVNEQFF. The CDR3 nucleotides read TGTGCCAGTAGTAACCTCAGGGACAGGGGGCCGGTTGTCAATGAGCAGTTCTTC.

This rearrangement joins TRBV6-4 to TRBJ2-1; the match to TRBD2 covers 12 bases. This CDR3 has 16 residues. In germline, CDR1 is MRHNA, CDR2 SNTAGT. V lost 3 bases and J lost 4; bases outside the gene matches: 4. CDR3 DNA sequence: TGTGCCAGCAGTGAAAAACTAGCGGGGGGATACAATGAGCAGTTCTTC. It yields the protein CASSEKLAGGYNEQFF.

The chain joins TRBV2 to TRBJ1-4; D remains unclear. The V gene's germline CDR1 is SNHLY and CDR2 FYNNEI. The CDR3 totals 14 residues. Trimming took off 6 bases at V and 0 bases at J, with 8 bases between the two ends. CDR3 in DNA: TGTGCCAGCAGGACTAGTACAACTAATGAAAAACTGTTTTTT. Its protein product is CASRTSTTNEKLFF. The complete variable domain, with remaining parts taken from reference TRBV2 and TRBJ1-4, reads EPEVTQTPSHQVTQMGQEVILRCVPISNHLYFYWYRQILGQKVEFLVSFYNNEISEKSEIFDDQFSVERPDGSNFTLKIRSTKLEDSAMYFCASRTSTTNEKLFFGSGTQLSVL.

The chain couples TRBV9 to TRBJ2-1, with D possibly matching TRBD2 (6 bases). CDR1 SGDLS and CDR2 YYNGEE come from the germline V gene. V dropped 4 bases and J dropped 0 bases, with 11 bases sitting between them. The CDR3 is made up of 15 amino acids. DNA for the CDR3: TGTGCCAGCAGCCCGGGGGACCCCTCCTACAATGAGCAGTTCTTC. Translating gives CASSPGDPSYNEQFF. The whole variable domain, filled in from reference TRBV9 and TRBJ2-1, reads DSGVTQTPKHLITATGQRVTLRCSPRSGDLSVYWYQQSLDQGLQFLIQYYNGEERAKGNILERFSAQQFPDLHSELNLSSLELGDSALYFCASSPGDPSYNEQFFGPGTRLTVL.

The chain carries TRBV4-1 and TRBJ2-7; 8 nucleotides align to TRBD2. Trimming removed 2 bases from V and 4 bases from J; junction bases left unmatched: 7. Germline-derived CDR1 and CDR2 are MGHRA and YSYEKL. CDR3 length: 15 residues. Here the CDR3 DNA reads TGCGCCAGCAGCCAATTCTCTAGCGGGCTGTACGAGCAGTACTTC. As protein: CASSQFSSGLYEQYF.

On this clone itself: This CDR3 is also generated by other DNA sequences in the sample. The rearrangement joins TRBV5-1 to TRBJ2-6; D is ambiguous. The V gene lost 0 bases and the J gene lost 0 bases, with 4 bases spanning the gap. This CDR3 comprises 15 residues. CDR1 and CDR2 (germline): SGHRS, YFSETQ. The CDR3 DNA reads TGCGCCAGCAGCTTGGGAGGCTCTGGGGCCAACGTCCTGACTTTC. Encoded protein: CASSLGGSGANVLTF. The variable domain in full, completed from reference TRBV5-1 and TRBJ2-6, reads KAGVTQTPRYLIKTRGQQVTLSCSPISGHRSVSWYQQTPGQGLQFLFEYFSETQRNKGNFPGRFSGRQFSNSRSEMNVSTLELGDSALYLCASSLGGSGANVLTFGAGSRLTVL.

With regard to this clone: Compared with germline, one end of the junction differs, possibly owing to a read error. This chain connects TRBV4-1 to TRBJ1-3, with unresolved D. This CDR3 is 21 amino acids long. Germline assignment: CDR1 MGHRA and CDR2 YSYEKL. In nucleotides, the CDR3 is TGCGCTAGCAGCCAACCCAAGTGGGAGAGGCAGAGAGAGGTCTCTGGAAACACCATATATTTT. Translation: CASSQPKWERQREVSGNTIYF.

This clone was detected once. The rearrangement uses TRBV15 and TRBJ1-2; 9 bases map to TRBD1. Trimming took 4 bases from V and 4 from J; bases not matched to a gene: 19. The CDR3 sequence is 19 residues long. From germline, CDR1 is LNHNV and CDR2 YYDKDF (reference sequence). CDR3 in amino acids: CATSTWAVTGQGPPYGYTF. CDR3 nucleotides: TGTGCCACCAGCACCTGGGCCGTTACGGGACAGGGACCACCCTATGGCTACACCTTC.

CDR3 nucleotide sequence: TGTGCAAGTCGCAGGGGGCATAGCAATCAGCCCCAGCATTTT. Residues: CASRRGHSNQPQHF. This chain connects TRBV12-2 to TRBJ1-5; TRBD1 is taken as the D call from the table, unchecked against the DNA. TRBV12-2 counts as a pseudogene. This CDR3 contains 14 residues.

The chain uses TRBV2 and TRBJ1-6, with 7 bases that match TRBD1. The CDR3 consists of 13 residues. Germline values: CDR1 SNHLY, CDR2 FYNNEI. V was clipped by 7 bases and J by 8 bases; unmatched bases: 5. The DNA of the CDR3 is TGTGCCAGCACCCGGGACAGCTATTCACCCCTCCACTTT. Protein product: CASTRDSYSPLHF.

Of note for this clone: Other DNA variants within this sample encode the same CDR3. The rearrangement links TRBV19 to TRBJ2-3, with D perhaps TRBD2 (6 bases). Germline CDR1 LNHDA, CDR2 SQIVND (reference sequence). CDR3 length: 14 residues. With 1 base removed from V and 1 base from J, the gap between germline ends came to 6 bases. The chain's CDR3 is CASSIGLGTDTQYF. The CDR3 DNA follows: TGTGCCAGTAGTATAGGACTAGGCACAGATACGCAGTATTTT.

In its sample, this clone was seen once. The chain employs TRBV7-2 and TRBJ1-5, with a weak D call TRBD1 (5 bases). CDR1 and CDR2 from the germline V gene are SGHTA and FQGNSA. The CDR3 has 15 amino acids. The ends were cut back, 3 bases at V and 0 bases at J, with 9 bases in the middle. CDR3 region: CASSFDSNSNQPQHF. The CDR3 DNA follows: TGTGCCAGCAGCTTCGACAGTAATAGCAATCAGCCCCAGCATTTT.

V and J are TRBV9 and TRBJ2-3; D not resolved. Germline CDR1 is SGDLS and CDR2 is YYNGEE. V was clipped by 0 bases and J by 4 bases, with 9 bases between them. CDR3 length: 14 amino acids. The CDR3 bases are TGTGCCAGCAGCGTAGTACCCCGGGCAGATACGCAGTATTTT. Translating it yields CASSVVPRADTQYF.

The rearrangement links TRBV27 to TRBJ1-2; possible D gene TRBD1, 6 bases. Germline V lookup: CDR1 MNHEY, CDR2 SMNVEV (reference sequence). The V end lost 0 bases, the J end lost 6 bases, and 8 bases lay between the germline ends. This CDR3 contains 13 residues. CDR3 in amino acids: CASSLSGGDGYTF. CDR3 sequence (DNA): TGTGCCAGCAGTTTATCAGGGGGTGATGGCTACACCTTC.

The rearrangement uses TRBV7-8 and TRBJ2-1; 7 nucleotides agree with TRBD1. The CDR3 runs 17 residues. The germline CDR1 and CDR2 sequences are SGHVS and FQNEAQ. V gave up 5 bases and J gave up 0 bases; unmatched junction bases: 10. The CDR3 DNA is TGTGCCAGCAGCCCAGGGACAGCACTACCCTCCTACAATGAGCAGTTCTTC. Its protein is CASSPGTALPSYNEQFF.

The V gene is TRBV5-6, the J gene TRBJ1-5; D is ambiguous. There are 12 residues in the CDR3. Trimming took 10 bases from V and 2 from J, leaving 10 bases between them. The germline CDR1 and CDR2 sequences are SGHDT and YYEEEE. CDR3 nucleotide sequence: TGTGCCTCTAGGCGGGGCAATCAGCCCCAGCATTTT. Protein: CASRRGNQPQHF.

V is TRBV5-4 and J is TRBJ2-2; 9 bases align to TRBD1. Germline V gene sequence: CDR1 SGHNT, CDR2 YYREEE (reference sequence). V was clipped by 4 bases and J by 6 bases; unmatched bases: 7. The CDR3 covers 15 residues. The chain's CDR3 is CASSQGQGRAGELFF. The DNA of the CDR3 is TGTGCCAGCAGCCAAGGACAGGGGCGGGCCGGGGAGCTGTTTTTT.

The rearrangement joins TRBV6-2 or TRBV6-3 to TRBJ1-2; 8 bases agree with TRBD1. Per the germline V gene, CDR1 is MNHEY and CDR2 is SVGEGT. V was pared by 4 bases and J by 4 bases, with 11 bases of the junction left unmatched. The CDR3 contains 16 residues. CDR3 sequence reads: CASSSSTTGAPYGYTF. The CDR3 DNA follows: TGTGCCAGCAGTTCCTCAACGACAGGGGCGCCCTATGGCTACACCTTC.

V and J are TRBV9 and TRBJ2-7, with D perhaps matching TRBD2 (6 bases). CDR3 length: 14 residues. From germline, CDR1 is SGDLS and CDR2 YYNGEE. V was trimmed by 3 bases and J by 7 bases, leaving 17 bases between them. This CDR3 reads CASSDGTAGGEQYF. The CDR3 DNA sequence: TGTGCCAGCAGCGATGGGACGGCCGGGGGAGAGCAGTACTTC.

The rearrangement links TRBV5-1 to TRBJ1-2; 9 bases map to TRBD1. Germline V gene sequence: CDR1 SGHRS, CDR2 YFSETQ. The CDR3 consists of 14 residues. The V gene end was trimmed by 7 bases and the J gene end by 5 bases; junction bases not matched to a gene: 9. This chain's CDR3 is CASRPRQGEYGYTF. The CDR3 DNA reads TGCGCCAGCCGACCGCGACAGGGGGAATATGGCTACACCTTC. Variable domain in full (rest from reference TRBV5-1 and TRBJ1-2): KAGVTQTPRYLIKTRGQQVTLSCSPISGHRSVSWYQQTPGQGLQFLFEYFSETQRNKGNFPGRFSGRQFSNSRSEMNVSTLELGDSALYLCASRPRQGEYGYTFGSGTRLTVV.

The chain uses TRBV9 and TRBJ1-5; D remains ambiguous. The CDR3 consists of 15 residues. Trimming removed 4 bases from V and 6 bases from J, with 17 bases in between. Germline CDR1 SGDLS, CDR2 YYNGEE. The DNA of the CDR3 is TGTGCCAGCAGCTTCGGGGAGGACCTGGGTCAGCCCCAGCATTTT. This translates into CASSFGEDLGQPQHF.

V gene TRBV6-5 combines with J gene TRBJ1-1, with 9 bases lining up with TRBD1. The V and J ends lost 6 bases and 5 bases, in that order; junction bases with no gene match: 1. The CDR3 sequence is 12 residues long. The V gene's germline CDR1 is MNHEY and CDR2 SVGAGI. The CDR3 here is CASRGQGTEAFF. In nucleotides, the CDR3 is TGTGCCAGCAGGGGACAGGGAACTGAAGCTTTCTTT.

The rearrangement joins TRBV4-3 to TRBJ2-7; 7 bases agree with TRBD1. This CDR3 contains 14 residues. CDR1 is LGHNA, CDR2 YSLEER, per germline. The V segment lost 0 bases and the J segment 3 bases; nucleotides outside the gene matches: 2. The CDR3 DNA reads TGCGCCAGCAGCCAAGATGGGGACAGCTACGAGCAGTACTTC. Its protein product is CASSQDGDSYEQYF.

CDR3 bases: TGCAGCGGAATATCAGGACAGGGAGGTTGGCTGAACACTGAAGCTTTCTTT. Protein: CSGISGQGGWLNTEAFF. This sequence joins TRBV29-1 and TRBJ1-1; the match to TRBD1 covers 8 bases. Trimming removed 7 bases from V and 0 bases from J; junction bases left unmatched: 16. In germline, CDR1 is SQVTM, CDR2 ANQGSEA. This CDR3 region has 17 residues.

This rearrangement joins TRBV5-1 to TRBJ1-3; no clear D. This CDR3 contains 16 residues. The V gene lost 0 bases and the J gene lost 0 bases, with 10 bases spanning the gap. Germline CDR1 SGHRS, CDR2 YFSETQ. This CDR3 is CASSLESAISGNTIYF. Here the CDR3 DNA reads TGCGCCAGCAGCTTGGAGAGCGCGATCTCTGGAAACACCATATATTTT.

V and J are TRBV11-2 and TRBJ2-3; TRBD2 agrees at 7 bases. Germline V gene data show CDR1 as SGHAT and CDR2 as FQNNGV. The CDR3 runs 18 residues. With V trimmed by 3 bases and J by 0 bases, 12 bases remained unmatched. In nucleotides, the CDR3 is TGTGCCAGCAGCTTCACTAGCGCCCTGAGGATTAGCACAGATACGCAGTATTTT. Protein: CASSFTSALRISTDTQYF. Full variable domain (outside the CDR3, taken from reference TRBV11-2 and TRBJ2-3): EAGVAQSPRYKIIEKRQSVAFWCNPISGHATLYWYQQILGQGPKLLIQFQNNGVVDDSQLPKDRFSAERLKGVDSTLKIQPAKLEDSAVYLCASSFTSALRISTDTQYFGPGTRLTVL.

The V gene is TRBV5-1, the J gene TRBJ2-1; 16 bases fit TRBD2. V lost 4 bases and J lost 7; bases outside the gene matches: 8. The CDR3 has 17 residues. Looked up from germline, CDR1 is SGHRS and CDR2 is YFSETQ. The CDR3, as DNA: TGCGCCAGCAGCCCCCCGGGACTAGCGGGGGGGCAGAATGAGCAGTTCTTC. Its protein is CASSPPGLAGGQNEQFF.

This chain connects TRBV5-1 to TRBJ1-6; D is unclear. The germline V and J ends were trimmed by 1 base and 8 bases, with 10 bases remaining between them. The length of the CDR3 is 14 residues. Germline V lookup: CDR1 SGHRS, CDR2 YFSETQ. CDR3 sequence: CASSLTRRDSPLHF. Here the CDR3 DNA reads TGCGCCAGCAGCTTGACCAGACGGGATTCACCCCTCCACTTT.

The CDR3 loop is CASSYTHEASTDTQYF. CDR3 DNA sequence: TGTGCCAGCAGTTACACCCACGAGGCTAGCACAGATACGCAGTATTTT. The chain recombines TRBV6-2 or TRBV6-3 with TRBJ2-3; D not resolved. The V gene lost 2 bases and the J gene lost 0 bases, with 12 bases spanning the gap. The CDR3 extends over 16 amino acids. The germline CDR1 and CDR2 sequences are MNHEY and SVGEGT.